Shown below are 5 T cell receptor beta chains from a single sample sequenced in a study of T cell responses to AZD1222 COVID-19 vaccine. Sequencing used immunoSEQ multiplex PCR; TCRdb keeps in-frame clones, though not all of them. The sample lists 130,000 to 150,000 clones; just under 95% were seen once. The sample was peripheral blood, taken after recovery from COVID-19. These TCRs come from an adult who had recovered from COVID-19.

The chain is built from TRBV20-1 and TRBJ2-1; D gene uncertain. Trimming removed 5 bases at V and 4 bases at J, with 6 bases between. CDR1 and CDR2 from the germline V gene are DFQATT and SNEGSKA (reference sequence). This CDR3 has 11 residues. Here the CDR3 reads CSAVDYNEQFF. For the CDR3, the DNA is TGCAGTGCTGTAGATTACAATGAGCAGTTCTTC.

This rearrangement joins TRBV3-1 (or the pseudogene TRBV3-2) to TRBJ2-5; D is uncertain. Trimming shortened V by 0 bases and J by 9 bases, and 17 bases separated the two germline ends. Germline lookup yields CDR1 LGHDT and CDR2 YNNKEL (reference sequence). The CDR3 is 15 residues long. The CDR3: CASSQEGLGNVAQYF. The DNA of the CDR3 is TGTGCCAGCAGCCAAGAAGGGCTGGGAAATGTGGCCCAGTACTTC.

V is TRBV3-1 (or the pseudogene TRBV3-2) and J is TRBJ2-3, with 8 nucleotides matching TRBD1. Germline assignment: CDR1 LGHDT and CDR2 YNNKEL (reference sequence). With 4 bases clipped from V and 4 bases from J, the junction kept 4 bases outside the gene matches. The CDR3 spans 14 residues. The CDR3: CASSRGQGSDTQYF. The CDR3 region has the DNA TGTGCCAGCAGCCGCGGACAGGGCTCAGATACGCAGTATTTT.

The chain links TRBV24-1 to TRBJ2-5; 9 nucleotides match TRBD2. CDR1 and CDR2 (germline): KGHDR, SFDVKD. J gave up 2 bases and V 3 bases, and 6 bases lay outside the gene matches. This CDR3 region has 16 residues. The CDR3: CATSDGVLAGQETQYF. The CDR3 DNA reads as TGTGCCACCAGTGATGGGGTCCTAGCGGGGCAAGAGACCCAGTACTTC.

This rearrangement joins TRBV2 to TRBJ1-1; 9 nucleotides line up with TRBD1. Per the germline V gene, CDR1 is SNHLY and CDR2 is FYNNEI. This CDR3 contains 15 residues. Trimming took 7 bases from V and 2 from J; bases not matched to a gene: 8. The CDR3 region has the DNA TGTGCCAGCAACCTACAGGGGGCTCCAAACACTGAAGCTTTCTTT. Protein sequence: CASNLQGAPNTEAFF.